The 19 T cell receptor beta chains listed next were all sequenced from one sample in a study of PD-1 blockade in classical Hodgkin lymphoma. The data were produced by immunoSEQ multiplex PCR, yet TCRdb's version contains in-frame clones alone and is incomplete. The sample holds about 64,000 clones; roughly nine tenths are singletons and the top ten take approximately 10%. Documented time point: cycle 4 day 1 (C4D1), after 6 weeks of nivolumab. Autologous stem cell transplantation was followed by relapse in every patient, and brentuximab vedotin exposure varied. Sequences were derived from peripheral blood mononuclear cells (PBMCs), sampled before the fourth cycle of nivolumab. These TCRs come from a human donor with classical Hodgkin lymphoma.

V is TRBV6-1 and J is TRBJ1-4; maybe TRBD1 (5 bases). The V end lost 8 bases, the J end lost 2 bases, and 15 bases lay between the germline ends. The CDR3 has 15 residues. CDR1 is MNHNS and CDR2 is SASEGT in the germline V gene. The CDR3 DNA follows: TGTGCCAGCGCACGGGAAGGGGCGACTAATGAAAAACTGTTTTTT. Translating gives CASAREGATNEKLFF.

The J gene is TRBJ1-2, the V gene TRBV10-1; D uncertain. The CDR3 is made up of 12 amino acids. V was trimmed by 3 bases and J by 6 bases, leaving 8 bases between them. The germline CDR1 and CDR2 sequences are WNHNN and SYGVQD (reference sequence). CDR3 sequence (DNA): TGCGCCAGCAGTGAATGGAGAGATGGCTACACCTTC. This sequence encodes CASSEWRDGYTF.

The chain carries TRBV7-6 and TRBJ2-5, with D perhaps matching TRBD2 (6 bases). The CDR3 is 14 residues long. Trimming stripped 3 bases from V and 3 bases from J, with 11 bases between. Germline V gene data show CDR1 as SGHVS and CDR2 as FNYEAQ. CDR3 DNA sequence: TGTGCCAGCAGCTTTAACACGGGGGAAGAGACCCAGTACTTC. This translates into CASSFNTGEETQYF. The full variable domain, its missing parts supplied by reference TRBV7-6 and TRBJ2-5, is GAGVSQSPRYKVTKRGQDVALRCDPISGHVSLYWYRQALGQGPEFLTYFNYEAQQDKSGLPNDRFSAERPEGSISTLTIQRTEQRDSAMYRCASSFNTGEETQYFGPGTRLLVL.

V usage is TRBV30 and J usage is TRBJ1-4; D gene unclear. V shed 1 base and J shed 4 bases, with 10 bases lying between them. The CDR3 is 14 residues long. In germline, CDR1 is GTSNPN, CDR2 SVGIG (reference sequence). The chain's CDR3 is CAWSEVWGNEKLFF. The DNA of the CDR3 is TGTGCCTGGAGTGAAGTCTGGGGTAATGAAAAACTGTTTTTT. Full variable domain (rest looked up from reference TRBV30 and TRBJ1-4): SQTIHQWPATLVQPVGSPLSLECTVEGTSNPNLYWYRQAAGRGLQLLFYSVGIGQISSEVPQNLSASRPQDRQFILSSKKLLLSDSGFYLCAWSEVWGNEKLFFGSGTQLSVL.

The V call is TRBV10-3, the J call TRBJ1-1, with no clear D. Trimming left V 3 bases short and J 1 base short, with 6 bases between. This CDR3 is 13 amino acids long. Germline assignment: CDR1 ENHRY and CDR2 SYGVKD. The CDR3 region has the DNA TGTGCCATCAGTGAAGTGGGGAACACTGAAGCTTTCTTT. Translating gives CAISEVGNTEAFF.

As regards this clone: One end of the junction varies from germline; a read error may be responsible. The chain links TRBV5-8 to TRBJ2-4, with D unclear. The CDR3 spans 10 residues. Germline V lookup: CDR1 SGHTS, CDR2 YDEGEE. The CDR3 bases are TGTGCCAGCAGCTTGACCAGTGAAAACTTC. Protein product: CASSLTSENF.

This clone was picked up one time. This chain connects TRBV10-2 to TRBJ2-1; a weak D match, TRBD2 (5 bases). V gave up 5 bases and J gave up 10 bases, with 9 bases separating them. CDR3 length equals 11 residues. The germline V gene encodes CDR1 WSHSY and CDR2 SAAADI. CDR3 sequence (DNA): TGCGCCAGCAGTAGCGGCTGGGAGCAGTTCTTC. Its translation is CASSSGWEQFF.

J is TRBJ2-1 and V is TRBV2; 13 nucleotides agree with TRBD2. In germline, CDR1 is SNHLY, CDR2 FYNNEI. This CDR3 comprises 17 residues. The junction had 6 bases not matched to a gene; V was cut back by 5 bases and J by 2 bases. The CDR3, as DNA: TGTGCCAGCAGTCCCCGGACTAGCGGGGGCCCCTACAATGAGCAGTTCTTC. It is translated as CASSPRTSGGPYNEQFF.

J is TRBJ2-3 and V is TRBV19, with D possibly TRBD1 on 6 matching bases. Trimming pared 6 bases from V and 0 bases from J, leaving 13 bases between. Germline V gene lookup returns CDR1 LNHDA and CDR2 SQIVND (reference sequence). The CDR3 length is 15 residues. The CDR3 nucleotides read TGTGCCAGTAGCATCAGACAGGTCAGCACAGATACGCAGTATTTT. Protein sequence: CASSIRQVSTDTQYF.

This chain joins TRBV5-1 and TRBJ2-7; D may be TRBD1 (6 bases). The CDR3 is 12 residues long. V lost 4 bases, J lost 4 bases, and 9 bases lay in between. CDR1 and CDR2 (germline): SGHRS, YFSETQ. This chain's CDR3 is CASSVRGYEQYF. In DNA form, the CDR3 reads TGCGCCAGCAGCGTAAGGGGGTACGAGCAGTACTTC.

The chain carries TRBV23-1 and TRBJ2-7, with 9 bases fitting TRBD1. TRBV23-1 is given ORF status, its function remaining uncertain. V dropped 9 bases and J dropped 6; count of bases not matched to a gene: 18. This CDR3 contains 16 residues. The CDR3 nucleotides read TGCGCCAGGCCCCGGGACAGGGACGAAATGGGTAGCGAGCAGTACTTC. As protein: CARPRDRDEMGSEQYF.

This chain connects TRBV11-2 to TRBJ1-2; D is uncertain. CDR3 length: 13 amino acids. Trimming took off 7 bases at V and 0 bases at J, with 9 bases between the two ends. Germline V gene lookup returns CDR1 SGHAT and CDR2 FQNNGV. In DNA, the CDR3 is TGTGCCAGCAAACCCCCTTCTAACTATGGCTACACCTTC. Translating gives CASKPPSNYGYTF.

This chain links TRBV21-1 with TRBJ2-7. TRBV21-1 is deemed a pseudogene. The CDR3 has 14 residues. Written as DNA, the CDR3 is TGTGCCAGCAGCAAAGCGGACGTCCGGGACGAGCAGTACTTC. Encoded protein: CASSKADVRDEQYF.

V is TRBV6-1 and J is TRBJ2-1; D is ambiguous. The V gene's germline CDR1 is MNHNS and CDR2 SASEGT. Trimming stripped 1 base from V and 10 bases from J, with 8 bases between. CDR3 size: 12 residues. In DNA form, the CDR3 reads TGTGCCAGCAGTGAAGTTTGGAGAGAGCAGTTCTTC. It translates to CASSEVWREQFF.

This clone appeared a few times. This chain uses TRBV21-1 with TRBJ2-5; the table gives TRBD1 as D, unverified against the DNA. TRBV21-1 counts as a pseudogene. The CDR3 covers 14 residues. The CDR3 protein is CASSKTGFGETQYF. The CDR3 nucleotides read TGTGCCAGCAGTAAGACAGGGTTCGGAGAGACCCAGTACTTC.

This chain connects TRBV15 to TRBJ2-1; D is uncertain. This CDR3 is built from 13 residues. The V gene's germline CDR1 is LNHNV and CDR2 YYDKDF (reference sequence). Trimming cost V 1 base and J 12 bases, with 13 bases left between them. The CDR3, as DNA: TGTGCCACCAGCAGAGTTGTCCCCCTCGCGCAGTTCTTC. Translation: CATSRVVPLAQFF.

As concerns this clone: An end of the junction does not agree with germline; a read error may underlie this. The gene calls are TRBV7-7 and TRBJ1-5; 8 bases agree with TRBD1. Germline CDR1 is SSHAT and CDR2 is FNYEAQ (reference sequence). CDR3 length: 15 residues. CDR3 DNA: TGTGCTAGCAGCTTGGCGGACAGGGTAGACCAGCCCCAGCATTTT. Its protein product is CASSLADRVDQPQHF.

This clone occurred once. The genes are TRBV5-1 and TRBJ2-5; D gene unclear. CDR1 is SGHRS, CDR2 YFSETQ, per germline. This CDR3 contains 13 residues. V dropped 0 bases and J dropped 5 bases, with 8 bases sitting between them. CDR3 loop: CASSLEAAETQYF. The CDR3, as DNA: TGCGCCAGCAGCTTGGAGGCTGCCGAGACCCAGTACTTC.

This clone was observed a single time. This chain joins TRBV4-2 and TRBJ2-4, with D maybe TRBD2 (6 bases). Germline CDR1 LGHNA, CDR2 YNFKEQ. CDR3 length: 16 amino acids. Trimming took 0 bases from V and 0 from J, leaving 9 bases between them. CDR3 coding DNA: TGTGCCAGCAGCCAAGATGGGGGACTAGCCAAAAACATTCAGTACTTC. As protein: CASSQDGGLAKNIQYF.